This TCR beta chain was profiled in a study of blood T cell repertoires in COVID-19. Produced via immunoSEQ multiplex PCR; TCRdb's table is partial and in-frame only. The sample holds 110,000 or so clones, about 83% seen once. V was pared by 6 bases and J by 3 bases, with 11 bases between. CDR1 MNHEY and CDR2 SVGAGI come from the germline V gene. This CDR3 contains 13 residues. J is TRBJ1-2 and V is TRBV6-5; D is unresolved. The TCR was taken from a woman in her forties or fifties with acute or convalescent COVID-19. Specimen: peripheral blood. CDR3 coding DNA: TGTGCCAGCAGCCAAGCGCCCGACTATGGCTACACCTTC. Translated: CASSQAPDYGYTF.